The 27 T cell receptor beta chains below all came from one sample that was sequenced in a study of beta chain features in type 1 diabetes. What was sequenced were expressed TCRB transcripts, since all of the isolated RNA had been reverse transcribed. Generated by immunoSEQ multiplex PCR, the TCRdb table keeps only in-frame clones and is missing some. The sample shows some 22,000 clones, approximately 74% of them seen only once. The source material was Tregs from blood. The receptors were sampled from a woman between 40 and 55 years old in good health.

This chain joins TRBV5-4 and TRBJ2-3, with 10 bases that match TRBD2. The CDR3 extends over 16 amino acids. CDR1 is SGHNT and CDR2 is YYREEE in the germline V gene (reference sequence). Trimming cost V 7 bases and J 3 bases; bases outside gene matches: 11. The CDR3: CASSYGLAVATDTQYF. The CDR3 DNA is TGTGCCAGCTCATACGGACTAGCGGTGGCGACAGATACGCAGTATTTT.

The V and J genes are TRBV5-4 and TRBJ2-1; 12 nucleotides agree with TRBD2. This CDR3 is 17 amino acids long. Trimming at V came to 3 bases and at J to 10 bases, leaving 14 bases not matched to a gene. The germline CDR1 and CDR2 sequences are SGHNT and YYREEE (reference sequence). This chain's CDR3 is CASSSNALAGGLGEQFF. For the CDR3, the DNA is TGTGCCAGCAGCTCTAACGCGCTAGCGGGGGGGCTTGGGGAGCAGTTCTTC. Complete variable domain (other parts from reference TRBV5-4 and TRBJ2-1): ETGVTQSPTHLIKTRGQQVTLRCSSQSGHNTVSWYQQALGQGPQFIFQYYREEENGRGNFPPRFSGLQFPNYSSELNVNALELDDSALYLCASSSNALAGGLGEQFFGPGTRLTVL.

The genes are TRBV7-8 and TRBJ2-5, with 10 nucleotides matching TRBD1. With 8 bases clipped from V and 5 bases from J, the junction kept 5 bases outside the gene matches. CDR3 length: 13 residues. The germline V gene encodes CDR1 SGHVS and CDR2 FQNEAQ. The CDR3 DNA sequence: TGTGCCAGCTCAGACAGGGGGCTGGAGACCCAGTACTTC. Its translation: CASSDRGLETQYF.

This clone was counted between two and nine times. The chain carries TRBV6-5 and TRBJ1-2, with TRBD1 as a possible D gene (6 bases). The V gene lost 6 bases and the J gene lost 7 bases, with 18 bases spanning the gap. There are 14 residues in the CDR3. CDR1 and CDR2 (germline): MNHEY, SVGAGI. In nucleotides, the CDR3 is TGTGCCAGCAGAGCCGGACAGACCGCACGTGGCTACACCTTC. Translating it yields CASRAGQTARGYTF.

The chain is built from TRBV6-1 and TRBJ2-2; 9 bases agree with TRBD2. The trim removed 7 bases at V and 5 bases at J, leaving 8 bases unmatched. The CDR3 has 15 amino acids. Germline values: CDR1 MNHNS, CDR2 SASEGT. CDR3 bases: TGTGCCAGCATAGGGCTAGCGGGGTGGACCGGGGAGCTGTTTTTT. Translating gives CASIGLAGWTGELFF.

This chain links TRBV7-2 with TRBJ1-1; no clear D gene. There are 13 residues in the CDR3. CDR1 and CDR2 from the germline V gene are SGHTA and FQGNSA. V was shortened by 6 bases and J by 3 bases, with 11 bases between the two germline ends. This CDR3 is CASSNTVDTEAFF. CDR3 nucleotide sequence: TGTGCCAGCAGTAACACAGTAGACACTGAAGCTTTCTTT. The complete variable domain, with remaining parts taken from reference TRBV7-2 and TRBJ1-1, reads GAGVSQSPSNKVTEKGKDVELRCDPISGHTALYWYRQSLGQGLEFLIYFQGNSAPDKSGLPSDRFSAERTGGSVSTLTIQRTQQEDSAVYLCASSNTVDTEAFFGQGTRLTVV.

The J gene is TRBJ2-3, the V gene TRBV10-1; 8 bases match TRBD2. The CDR3 is 14 residues long. Trimming cost V 5 bases and J 2 bases; bases outside gene matches: 3. Germline lookup yields CDR1 WNHNN and CDR2 SYGVQD (reference sequence). The CDR3 is CASSTGGVTDTQYF. CDR3 in DNA: TGCGCCAGCAGTACGGGGGGGGTCACAGATACGCAGTATTTT.

The genes are TRBV27 and TRBJ1-6; tentatively, D is TRBD1 (5 bases). V lost 5 bases and J lost 7, with 18 bases in between. The germline V gene has CDR1 MNHEY and CDR2 SMNVEV (reference sequence). The CDR3 covers 16 residues. For the CDR3, the DNA is TGTGCCAGCAGTCCGGGGCCGGCTGCGGGGAATTCACCCCTCCACTTT. Its protein is CASSPGPAAGNSPLHF.

The rearrangement uses TRBV7-9 and TRBJ1-2; D may be TRBD1 (5 bases). V was shortened by 5 bases and J by 5 bases, with 21 bases between the two germline ends. Germline V gene sequence: CDR1 SEHNR, CDR2 FQNEAQ (reference sequence). The CDR3 sequence is 16 residues long. The CDR3 DNA is TGTGCCAGCAGCCCGGGGGACGCCAGGGACCTATATGGCTACACCTTC. Translated, it gives CASSPGDARDLYGYTF.

In this sample, this clone is medium-sized. The chain uses TRBV2 and TRBJ2-7, with D uncertain. Germline V CDR1 and CDR2: SNHLY, FYNNEI. Trimming took off 10 bases at V and 4 bases at J, with 11 bases between the two ends. This CDR3 is 11 amino acids long. CDR3 DNA: TGTGCCAACCGGGTCCTTTACGAGCAGTACTTC. This codes for CANRVLYEQYF.

The chain links TRBV5-1 to TRBJ1-1; 7 nucleotides match TRBD1. The J segment lost 0 bases and the V segment lost 3 bases, leaving 5 bases of the junction unmatched. CDR1 SGHRS and CDR2 YFSETQ come from the germline V gene. This CDR3 region has 15 residues. The CDR3 DNA sequence: TGCGCCAGCAGCTCCACCGGGACAGTGAACACTGAAGCTTTCTTT. This translates into CASSSTGTVNTEAFF.

The chain uses TRBV28 and TRBJ1-5, with D hard to call. The CDR3 extends over 13 amino acids. Trimming removed 6 bases at V and 7 bases at J, with 13 bases between. Germline CDR1 and CDR2: MDHEN and SYDVKM. CDR3 residues: CASRGAGGQPQHF. The CDR3 DNA follows: TGTGCCAGCAGAGGTGCAGGAGGACAGCCCCAGCATTTT.

This clone was counted a single time. The chain links TRBV5-6 to TRBJ2-3; 8 nucleotides match TRBD2. The CDR3 has 12 amino acids. CDR1 is SGHDT and CDR2 is YYEEEE in the germline V gene. V shed 4 bases, J shed 13 bases, and the junction held 8 bases outside the gene matches. The CDR3 DNA reads TGTGCCAGCAGCCGAAGGGGACTAGACGAGTATTTT. This translates into CASSRRGLDEYF.

This clone was picked up a small number of times. This chain uses TRBV5-1 with TRBJ1-5; D call uncertain. V lost 1 base, J lost 2 bases, and 7 bases lay in between. Germline V lookup: CDR1 SGHRS, CDR2 YFSETQ. This CDR3 spans 14 amino acids. The CDR3 sequence: CASSLSAGNQPQHF. The CDR3, as DNA: TGCGCCAGCAGCTTGTCCGCGGGCAATCAGCCCCAGCATTTT.

The chain carries TRBV7-2 and TRBJ2-2, with D maybe TRBD1 (6 bases). Germline CDR1 SGHTA, CDR2 FQGNSA. Trimming took 5 bases from V and 4 from J, leaving 14 bases between them. The CDR3 has 15 residues. CDR3 bases: TGTGCCAGCAGCCGACATAGGGGGATCACCGGGGAGCTGTTTTTT. As protein: CASSRHRGITGELFF.

This clone has only one observation. The rearrangement uses TRBV2 and TRBJ1-1; TRBD1 might be the D (5 bases). The CDR3 is 11 residues long. V was shortened by 8 bases and J by 5 bases, with 9 bases between the two germline ends. The V gene's germline CDR1 is SNHLY and CDR2 FYNNEI. The CDR3 sequence: CASAGRTEAFF. The CDR3, as DNA: TGTGCCAGCGCAGGGAGGACTGAAGCTTTCTTT.

The V and J genes are TRBV6-1 and TRBJ2-7; maybe TRBD1 (5 bases). The V and J ends lost 7 bases and 3 bases respectively, with 19 bases between them. Germline V lookup: CDR1 MNHNS, CDR2 SASEGT. The length of the CDR3 is 15 residues. The CDR3 DNA reads TGTGCCAGCACCCGAGCCATCAGGGTGGGCTACGAGCAGTACTTC. Its translation: CASTRAIRVGYEQYF.

V usage is TRBV5-4 and J usage is TRBJ1-2; D gene unclear. CDR3 size: 12 residues. The germline gives CDR1 SGHNT, CDR2 YYREEE (reference sequence). V lost 2 bases to trimming and J lost 6 bases, with 8 bases between them. The DNA for the CDR3 is TGTGCCAGCAGCTTTACCCTACATGGCTACACCTTC. Its translation is CASSFTLHGYTF.

CDR3: CASAPGVQPGDTQYF. The CDR3 nucleotides read TGTGCCAGCGCCCCGGGAGTACAACCAGGAGATACGCAGTATTTT. The chain recombines TRBV2 with TRBJ2-3; D might be TRBD2 (6 bases). Trimming removed 8 bases at V and 5 bases at J, with 20 bases between. Germline loops: CDR1 SNHLY, CDR2 FYNNEI. CDR3 size: 15 residues.

The V and J genes are TRBV19 and TRBJ2-1; TRBD2 matches at 13 bases. From germline, CDR1 is LNHDA and CDR2 SQIVND (reference sequence). V lost 5 bases and J lost 8; bases outside the gene matches: 6. This CDR3 has 15 residues. The CDR3 sequence: CASSPGTSGADEQFF. Here the CDR3 DNA reads TGTGCCAGTAGTCCCGGGACTAGCGGGGCGGATGAGCAGTTCTTC. Together with reference TRBV19 and TRBJ2-1, the CDR3 gives the full variable domain: DGGITQSPKYLFRKEGQNVTLSCEQNLNHDAMYWYRQDPGQGLRLIYYSQIVNDFQKGDIAEGYSVSREKKESFPLTVTSAQKNPTAFYLCASSPGTSGADEQFFGPGTRLTVL.

The V and J genes are TRBV7-2 and TRBJ2-7; D not certain. Germline V gene lookup returns CDR1 SGHTA and CDR2 FQGNSA. The CDR3 is made up of 14 amino acids. V gave up 2 bases and J gave up 3 bases, with 11 bases separating them. The CDR3 loop is CASSLQLSVYEQYF. The CDR3 coding sequence is TGTGCCAGCAGCTTACAGTTAAGCGTCTACGAGCAGTACTTC.

The chain recombines TRBV10-3 with TRBJ1-2; perhaps TRBD1 as D (6 bases). The germline CDR1 and CDR2 sequences are ENHRY and SYGVKD. V lost 1 base and J lost 4, with 7 bases in between. The CDR3 consists of 13 residues. Here the CDR3 reads CAISEYRVYGYTF. CDR3 coding DNA: TGTGCCATCAGTGAGTACAGGGTCTATGGCTACACCTTC.

The CDR3: CASSLGTGLWVDTQYF. The CDR3 nucleotides are TGCGCCAGCAGCTTGGGTACGGGACTCTGGGTAGATACGCAGTATTTT. The chain employs TRBV5-1 and TRBJ2-3, with D tentatively TRBD2 (6 bases). The CDR3 is made up of 16 amino acids. The germline V and J ends were trimmed by 0 bases and 5 bases, with 16 bases remaining between them. Germline lookup yields CDR1 SGHRS and CDR2 YFSETQ.

This clone was detected only once. This sequence joins TRBV20-1 and TRBJ2-7, with 7 nucleotides matching TRBD1. The CDR3 has 11 amino acids. The germline gives CDR1 DFQATT, CDR2 SNEGSKA (reference sequence). V gave up 6 bases and J gave up 6 bases; unmatched junction bases: 5. The CDR3 spells CSAGQRFEQYF. CDR3 nucleotide sequence: TGCAGTGCGGGACAGCGGTTCGAGCAGTACTTC.

This chain uses TRBV5-6 with TRBJ2-5, with D possibly TRBD1 on 5 matching bases. Germline CDR1 and CDR2: SGHDT and YYEEEE. Trimming cost V 1 base and J 4 bases, with 11 bases left between them. The CDR3 runs 14 residues. CDR3 sequence reads: CASSLPDTPETQYF. CDR3 nucleotides: TGTGCCAGCAGCTTGCCGGACACCCCAGAGACCCAGTACTTC. The whole variable domain, remainder taken from reference TRBV5-6 and TRBJ2-5, is DAGVTQSPTHLIKTRGQQVTLRCSPKSGHDTVSWYQQALGQGPQFIFQYYEEEERQRGNFPDRFSGHQFPNYSSELNVNALLLGDSALYLCASSLPDTPETQYFGPGTRLLVL.

This clone has just one count. V and J are TRBV6-5 and TRBJ2-1; TRBD2 might be the D (5 bases). Trimming cost V 5 bases and J 2 bases, with 7 bases left between them. CDR3 length: 13 residues. Germline V lookup: CDR1 MNHEY, CDR2 SVGAGI. CDR3 residues: CASSLGAYNEQFF. In DNA form, the CDR3 reads TGTGCCAGCAGTCTCGGGGCCTACAATGAGCAGTTCTTC.

The V call is TRBV7-9, the J call TRBJ2-1; 15 bases map to TRBD2. CDR3 length equals 15 residues. Trimming removed 1 base from V and 12 bases from J; junction bases left unmatched: 4. In germline, CDR1 is SEHNR, CDR2 FQNEAQ (reference sequence). CDR3: CASSLEGLAGGRQFF. Here the CDR3 DNA reads TGTGCCAGCAGCTTAGAGGGACTAGCGGGGGGTCGGCAGTTCTTC.